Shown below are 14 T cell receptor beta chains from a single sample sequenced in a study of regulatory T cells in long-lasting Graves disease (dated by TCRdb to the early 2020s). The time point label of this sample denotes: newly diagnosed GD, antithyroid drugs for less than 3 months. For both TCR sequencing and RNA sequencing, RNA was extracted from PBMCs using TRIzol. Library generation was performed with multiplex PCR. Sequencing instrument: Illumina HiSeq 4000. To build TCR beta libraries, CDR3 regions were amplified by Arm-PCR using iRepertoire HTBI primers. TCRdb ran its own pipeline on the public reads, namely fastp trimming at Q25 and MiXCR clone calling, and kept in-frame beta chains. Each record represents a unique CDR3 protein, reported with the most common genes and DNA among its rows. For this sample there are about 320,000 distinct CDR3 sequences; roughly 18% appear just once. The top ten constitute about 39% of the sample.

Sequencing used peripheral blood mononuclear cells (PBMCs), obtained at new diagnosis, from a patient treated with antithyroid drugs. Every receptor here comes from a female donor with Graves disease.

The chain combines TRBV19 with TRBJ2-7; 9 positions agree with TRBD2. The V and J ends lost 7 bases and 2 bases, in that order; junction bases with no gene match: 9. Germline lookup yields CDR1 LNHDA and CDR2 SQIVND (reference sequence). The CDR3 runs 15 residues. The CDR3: CASTSWASGTYEQYF. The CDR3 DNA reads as TGTGCCAGTACAAGTTGGGCTAGCGGGACCTACGAGCAGTACTTC.

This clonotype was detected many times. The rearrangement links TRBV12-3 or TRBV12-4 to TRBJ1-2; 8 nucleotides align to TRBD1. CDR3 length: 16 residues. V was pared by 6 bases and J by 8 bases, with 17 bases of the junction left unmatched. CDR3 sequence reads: CASSPHSGQGSRGYTF. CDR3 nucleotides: TGTGCCAGCAGCCCACACTCCGGACAGGGATCCCGAGGCTACACCTTC.

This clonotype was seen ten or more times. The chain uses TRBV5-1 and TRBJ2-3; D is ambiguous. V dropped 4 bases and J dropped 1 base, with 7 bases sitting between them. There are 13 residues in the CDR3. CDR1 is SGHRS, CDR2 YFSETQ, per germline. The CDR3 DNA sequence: TGCGCCAGCAGCAGGCAGGGCACAGATACGCAGTATTTT. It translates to CASSRQGTDTQYF.

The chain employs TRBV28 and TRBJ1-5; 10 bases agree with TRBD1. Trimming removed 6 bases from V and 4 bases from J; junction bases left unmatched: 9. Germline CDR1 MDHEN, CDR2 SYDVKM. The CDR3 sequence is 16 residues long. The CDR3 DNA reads TGTGCCAGCAGGAGGGCCGGGACAGGGGAGAATCAGCCCCAGCATTTT. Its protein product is CASRRAGTGENQPQHF.

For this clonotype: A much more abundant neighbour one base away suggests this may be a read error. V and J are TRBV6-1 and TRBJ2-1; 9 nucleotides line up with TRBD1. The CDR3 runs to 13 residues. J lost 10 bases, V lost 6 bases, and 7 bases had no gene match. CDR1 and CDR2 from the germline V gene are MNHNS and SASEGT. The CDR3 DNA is TGTGCCAGCAGACTACAGGGGGCCAGAGAGCAGTTCTTC. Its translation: CASRLQGAREQFF.

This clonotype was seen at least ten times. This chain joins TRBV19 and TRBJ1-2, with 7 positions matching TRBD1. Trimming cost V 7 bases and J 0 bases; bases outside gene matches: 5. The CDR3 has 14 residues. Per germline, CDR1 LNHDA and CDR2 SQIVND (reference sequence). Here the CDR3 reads CASTHRGTNYGYTF. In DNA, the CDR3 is TGTGCCAGTACCCACAGGGGCACTAACTATGGCTACACCTTC.

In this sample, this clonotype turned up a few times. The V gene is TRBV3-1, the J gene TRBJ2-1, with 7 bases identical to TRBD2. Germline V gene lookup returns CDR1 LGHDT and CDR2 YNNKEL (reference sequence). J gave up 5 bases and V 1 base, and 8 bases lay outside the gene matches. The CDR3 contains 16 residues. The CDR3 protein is CASSQGWTRANNEQFF. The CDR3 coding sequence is TGTGCCAGCAGCCAAGGATGGACTAGGGCAAACAATGAGCAGTTCTTC.

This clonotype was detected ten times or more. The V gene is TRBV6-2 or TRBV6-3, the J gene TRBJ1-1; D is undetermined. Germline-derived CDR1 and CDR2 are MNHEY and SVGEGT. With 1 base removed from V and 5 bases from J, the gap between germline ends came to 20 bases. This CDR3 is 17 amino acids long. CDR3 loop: CASSYLPLDTLRTEAFF. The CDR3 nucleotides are TGTGCCAGCAGTTACTTACCCCTCGACACCCTGAGGACTGAAGCTTTCTTT.

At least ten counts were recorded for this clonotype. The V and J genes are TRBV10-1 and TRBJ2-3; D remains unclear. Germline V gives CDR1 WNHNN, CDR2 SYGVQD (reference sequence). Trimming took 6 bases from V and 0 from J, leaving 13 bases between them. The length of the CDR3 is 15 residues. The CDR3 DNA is TGCGCCAGCAGACCCCACGGTGATAGCACAGATACGCAGTATTTT. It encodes CASRPHGDSTDTQYF.

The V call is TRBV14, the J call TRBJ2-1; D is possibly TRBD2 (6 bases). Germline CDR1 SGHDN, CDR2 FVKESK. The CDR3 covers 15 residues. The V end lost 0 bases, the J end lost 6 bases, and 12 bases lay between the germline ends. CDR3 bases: TGTGCCAGCAGCCAAGATGGGGGACTCTTCAATGAGCAGTTCTTC. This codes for CASSQDGGLFNEQFF. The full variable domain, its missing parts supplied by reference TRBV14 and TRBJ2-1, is EAGVTQFPSHSVIEKGQTVTLRCDPISGHDNLYWYRRVMGKEIKFLLHFVKESKQDESGMPNNRFLAERTGGTYSTLKVQPAELEDSGVYFCASSQDGGLFNEQFFGPGTRLTVL.

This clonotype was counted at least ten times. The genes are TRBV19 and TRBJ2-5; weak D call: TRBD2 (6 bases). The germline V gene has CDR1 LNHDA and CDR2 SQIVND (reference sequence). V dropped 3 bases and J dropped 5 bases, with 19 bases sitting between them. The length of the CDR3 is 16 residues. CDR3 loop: CASSISAGGLGETQYF. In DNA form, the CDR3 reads TGTGCCAGTAGTATCTCAGCGGGTGGGCTCGGGGAGACCCAGTACTTC. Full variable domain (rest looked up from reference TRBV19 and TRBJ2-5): DGGITQSPKYLFRKEGQNVTLSCEQNLNHDAMYWYRQDPGQGLRLIYYSQIVNDFQKGDIAEGYSVSREKKESFPLTVTSAQKNPTAFYLCASSISAGGLGETQYFGPGTRLLVL.

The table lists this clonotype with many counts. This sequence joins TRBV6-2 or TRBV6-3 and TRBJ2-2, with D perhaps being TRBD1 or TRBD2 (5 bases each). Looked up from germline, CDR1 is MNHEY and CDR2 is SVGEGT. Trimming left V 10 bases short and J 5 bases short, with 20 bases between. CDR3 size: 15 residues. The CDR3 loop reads CAIKGRAGRTGELFF. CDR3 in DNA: TGTGCCATAAAGGGGCGTGCAGGGAGAACCGGGGAGCTGTTTTTT.

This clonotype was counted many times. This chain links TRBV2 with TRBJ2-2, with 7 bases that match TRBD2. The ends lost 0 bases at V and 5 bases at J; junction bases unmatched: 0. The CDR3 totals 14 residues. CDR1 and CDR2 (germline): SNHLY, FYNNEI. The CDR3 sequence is CASSEAGGTGELFF. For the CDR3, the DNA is TGTGCCAGCAGTGAAGCGGGGGGGACCGGGGAGCTGTTTTTT.

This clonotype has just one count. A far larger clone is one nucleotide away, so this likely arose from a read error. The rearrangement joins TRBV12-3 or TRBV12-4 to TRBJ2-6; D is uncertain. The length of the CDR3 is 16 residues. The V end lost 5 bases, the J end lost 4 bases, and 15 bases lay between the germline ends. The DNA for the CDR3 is TGTGCCAGCAGTACGGTGAGGCTCTCGGGGGCCAACGTCCTGACTTTC. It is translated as CASSTVRLSGANVLTF.